The 22 T cell receptor beta chains listed next were all sequenced from one sample in a study of T cells in Graves' hyperthyroidism and ophthalmopathy (dated by TCRdb to between 2018 and 2021). The library came from multiplex PCR. These reads were obtained on an Illumina HiSeq 2000. The TCR beta CDR3 regions were amplified from RNA transcripts. The TCR CDR3 was subjected to a first round of RT-PCR using the HTBI primer set and the Qiagen OneStep RT-PCR kit. TCRdb handled the public reads itself, with Q25 trimming in fastp and clone calling in MiXCR, and kept productive beta chains. For every CDR3 protein sequence, its rows merge into one entry that carries the most common genes and DNA. The sample yields about 690,000 distinct CDR3 sequences; around 16% were counted once. Around 15% of the sample comes from the top ten. The sequencing input was blood. Source of these receptors: a man aged 45 to 65 with Graves' hyperthyroidism.

This clonotype has at least ten counts. The chain is built from TRBV19 and TRBJ2-2; D is perhaps TRBD2 (6 bases). Trimming took 10 bases from V and 5 from J, leaving 20 bases between them. The germline gives CDR1 LNHDA, CDR2 SQIVND (reference sequence). The CDR3 contains 15 residues. The chain's CDR3 is CATKRLDAETGELFF. DNA of the CDR3: TGTGCCACAAAGCGACTAGACGCGGAGACCGGGGAGCTGTTTTTT.

CDR3 sequence: CASSQPSRLAAEQFF. The DNA for the CDR3 is TGTGCCAGCAGCCAACCTTCCCGACTAGCGGCTGAGCAGTTCTTC. This chain connects TRBV3-1 to TRBJ2-1, with 9 bases fitting TRBD2. The CDR3 length is 15 residues. Trimming at V came to 2 bases and at J to 9 bases, leaving 8 bases not matched to a gene. CDR1 is LGHDT and CDR2 is YNNKEL in the germline V gene (reference sequence).

This chain connects TRBV6-2 or TRBV6-3 to TRBJ2-1; 8 nucleotides align to TRBD2. The CDR3 spans 14 residues. In germline, CDR1 is MNHEY, CDR2 SVGEGT. J gave up 10 bases and V 5 bases, and 10 bases lay outside the gene matches. Here the CDR3 reads CASSGTAGELEQFF. The CDR3 DNA reads TGTGCCAGCAGTGGTACAGCGGGAGAGTTGGAGCAGTTCTTC.

This chain joins TRBV25-1 and TRBJ2-7, with 8 bases fitting TRBD2. J lost 6 bases, V lost 0 bases, and 7 bases had no gene match. Germline V gives CDR1 MGHDK, CDR2 SYGVNS. The CDR3 spans 15 residues. This CDR3 is CASSEYWREDGEQYF. For the CDR3, the DNA is TGTGCCAGCAGTGAATATTGGCGGGAGGATGGCGAGCAGTACTTC.

V usage is TRBV9 and J usage is TRBJ2-7; TRBD1 matches at 9 bases. The CDR3 sequence is 16 residues long. V gave up 4 bases and J gave up 5 bases; unmatched junction bases: 13. The germline V gene encodes CDR1 SGDLS and CDR2 YYNGEE. CDR3 sequence reads: CASSLRGDRVPHEQYF. Here the CDR3 DNA reads TGTGCCAGCAGCCTCAGGGGGGACAGGGTTCCCCACGAGCAGTACTTC.

This clonotype has a handful of counts. The CDR3 reads CSARQGALRNEQYF. The CDR3 nucleotides read TGCAGTGCTAGACAGGGGGCGCTTAGAAACGAGCAGTACTTC. V usage is TRBV20-1 and J usage is TRBJ2-7; 8 bases map to TRBD1. The V segment lost 2 bases and the J segment 5 bases; nucleotides outside the gene matches: 8. The CDR3 spans 14 residues. Germline V CDR1 and CDR2: DFQATT, SNEGSKA (reference sequence).

This clonotype was counted at least ten times. The rearrangement joins TRBV20-1 to TRBJ2-1; possible D gene TRBD2, 6 bases. The V gene's germline CDR1 is DFQATT and CDR2 SNEGSKA (reference sequence). The CDR3 is 14 amino acids. Between the trimmed V and J ends, which lost 6 bases and 4 bases, there was a span of 16 bases. CDR3 loop: CSAASKGLYNEQFF. CDR3 bases: TGCAGTGCCGCCAGTAAGGGACTTTACAATGAGCAGTTCTTC.

In its sample, this clonotype was seen many times. The chain has TRBV20-1 and TRBJ2-7; D unclear. Germline lookup yields CDR1 DFQATT and CDR2 SNEGSKA (reference sequence). CDR3 length: 15 residues. The ends were cut back, 0 bases at V and 0 bases at J, with 12 bases in the middle. CDR3 bases: TGCAGTGCTAGAGATTACAGCCGCAGCTCCTACGAGCAGTACTTC. It encodes CSARDYSRSSYEQYF.

This clonotype was seen a handful of times. The gene calls are TRBV13 and TRBJ2-7; 7 bases map to TRBD1. There are 16 residues in the CDR3. CDR1 is PRHDT and CDR2 is FYEKMQ in the germline V gene (reference sequence). V shed 2 bases, J shed 0 bases, and the junction held 7 bases outside the gene matches. CDR3: CASSLTGTADSYEQYF. The CDR3 DNA reads as TGTGCCAGCAGCTTAACCGGGACAGCGGACTCCTACGAGCAGTACTTC.

This clonotype has more than one count but fewer than ten. This chain joins TRBV28 and TRBJ2-3; either TRBD1 or TRBD2 may supply D (6 bases each). The CDR3 has 16 residues. The V end was cut by 1 base, the J end by 4 bases, with 15 bases between. Per germline, CDR1 MDHEN and CDR2 SYDVKM. The CDR3 DNA reads as TGTGCCAGCAGTTTATTCGGGGGCAGTAATTCAGATACGCAGTATTTT. As protein: CASSLFGGSNSDTQYF.

This chain connects TRBV20-1 to TRBJ2-2, with 10 bases matching TRBD2. Trimming removed 2 bases from V and 6 bases from J; junction bases left unmatched: 9. CDR1 and CDR2 from the germline V gene are DFQATT and SNEGSKA (reference sequence). This CDR3 comprises 16 residues. CDR3 coding DNA: TGCAGTGCTAGAAAGCGGGAGGGCCGCTTTGCCGGGGAGCTGTTTTTT. Protein product: CSARKREGRFAGELFF.

This clonotype was seen only a few times. This chain links TRBV4-1 with TRBJ1-1; D gene unclear. Germline-derived CDR1 and CDR2 are MGHRA and YSYEKL. CDR3 length: 15 amino acids. V was pared by 0 bases and J by 6 bases, with 14 bases between. The CDR3 here is CASSQDMSGWAEAFF. The DNA of the CDR3 is TGCGCCAGCAGCCAAGATATGTCGGGGTGGGCTGAAGCTTTCTTT.

V usage is TRBV28 and J usage is TRBJ1-4; D is perhaps TRBD1 (6 bases). Between the trimmed V and J ends, which lost 3 bases and 0 bases, there was a span of 11 bases. This CDR3 region has 16 residues. Germline V gene sequence: CDR1 MDHEN, CDR2 SYDVKM. CDR3 nucleotide sequence: TGTGCCAGCAGTTTCCTGGGGGGCACAACTAATGAAAAACTGTTTTTT. Translation: CASSFLGGTTNEKLFF.

The chain joins TRBV12-3 or TRBV12-4 to TRBJ1-1, with a possible D match to TRBD1 (6 bases). Trimming removed 3 bases from V and 4 bases from J, with 12 bases in between. This CDR3 has 14 residues. In DNA form, the CDR3 reads TGTGCCAGCAGTTTGACAGGCCGCGGCACTGAAGCTTTCTTT. This codes for CASSLTGRGTEAFF.

This clonotype was recorded many times. The chain employs TRBV27 and TRBJ1-4, with TRBD1 identical over 8 bases. The V gene's germline CDR1 is MNHEY and CDR2 SMNVEV (reference sequence). V trimming: 5 bases; J trimming: 6 bases; junction bases outside the gene matches: 5. This CDR3 is 14 amino acids long. DNA for the CDR3: TGTGCCAGCAGTGCGGACAGGGAAGATGAAAAACTGTTTTTT. Amino acid sequence: CASSADREDEKLFF.

This clonotype appeared many times. V and J are TRBV19 and TRBJ2-7; D possibly matches TRBD1 or TRBD2 (5 bases each). The CDR3 is made up of 15 amino acids. V was pared by 4 bases and J by 6 bases, with 19 bases between. Germline V gives CDR1 LNHDA, CDR2 SQIVND (reference sequence). The CDR3 DNA reads TGTGCCAGTAGTAGTCCGGGACCCCTTTCCCCCGAGCAGTACTTC. Amino acids: CASSSPGPLSPEQYF.

This clonotype came up many times. In DNA, the CDR3 is TGTGCCAGCAGCCGTCAGCTCCTTGGGACTAGCGGGAGGAGTGAGCAGTACTTC. Translated: CASSRQLLGTSGRSEQYF. V gene TRBV3-1 combines with J gene TRBJ2-7; TRBD2 matches at 15 bases. The CDR3 loop spans 18 amino acids. Germline lookup yields CDR1 LGHDT and CDR2 YNNKEL (reference sequence). Trimming removed 4 bases from V and 7 bases from J; junction bases left unmatched: 14.

The count of this clonotype is one. The V and J genes are TRBV19 and TRBJ2-7, with 11 bases lining up with TRBD1. The CDR3 runs 16 residues. CDR1 and CDR2 (germline): LNHDA, SQIVND (reference sequence). V was pared by 6 bases and J by 4 bases, with 11 bases of the junction left unmatched. The CDR3 reads CASSHYRDRGVYEQYF. The CDR3 DNA reads as TGTGCCAGTAGCCACTACCGGGACAGGGGGGTATACGAGCAGTACTTC. The variable domain in full, with the rest retrieved from reference TRBV19 and TRBJ2-7, is DGGITQSPKYLFRKEGQNVTLSCEQNLNHDAMYWYRQDPGQGLRLIYYSQIVNDFQKGDIAEGYSVSREKKESFPLTVTSAQKNPTAFYLCASSHYRDRGVYEQYFGPGTRLTVT.

A few counts support this clonotype. The rearrangement joins TRBV6-1 to TRBJ1-3; D may be TRBD1 (5 bases). The CDR3 extends over 14 amino acids. The germline V gene has CDR1 MNHNS and CDR2 SASEGT. Between the trimmed V and J ends, which lost 8 bases and 2 bases, there was a span of 13 bases. CDR3 loop: CASRVKGTGNTIYF. CDR3 sequence (DNA): TGTGCCAGCCGGGTGAAGGGGACTGGAAACACCATATATTTT.

This clonotype was observed many times. V gene TRBV5-1 combines with J gene TRBJ2-5; D remains ambiguous. Germline assignment: CDR1 SGHRS and CDR2 YFSETQ. The CDR3 runs to 13 residues. Trimming pared 0 bases from V and 1 base from J, leaving 4 bases between. CDR3 sequence: CASSLVIQETQYF. The DNA of the CDR3 is TGCGCCAGCAGCTTGGTTATCCAAGAGACCCAGTACTTC.

Regarding this clonotype: The junction departs from germline at one end; a sequencing error may be responsible. The rearrangement joins TRBV24-1 to TRBJ2-2, with 7 positions matching TRBD1. The CDR3 sequence is 19 residues long. Germline CDR1 reads KGHDR; CDR2 reads SFDVKD. CDR3 nucleotides: TGTACCACCAGTGATTTTTCCCAGGGACAGCCCTCGAACACCGGGGAGCTGTTTTTT. It specifies CTTSDFSQGQPSNTGELFF.

This clonotype was counted many times. This chain uses TRBV28 with TRBJ2-3, with TRBD2 matching over 9 bases. The CDR3 is 16 amino acids. V lost 5 bases and J lost 4; bases outside the gene matches: 10. Per germline, CDR1 MDHEN and CDR2 SYDVKM. The CDR3 region is CASSTLAGLGADTQYF. The CDR3 coding sequence is TGTGCCAGCAGTACCCTAGCGGGACTGGGAGCAGATACGCAGTATTTT.